This is a list of T cell receptor beta chains from one sample in a study of graft-versus-host responses after intestinal transplantation. Generated by immunoSEQ multiplex PCR, the TCRdb table keeps only in-frame clones and is missing some. The sample yields approximately 90,000 clones, about 92% seen once. Their antigens remain unidentified. Sequencing was performed on unstimulated CD8+ T cells sorted from spleen or lymph node cells, taken before intestinal transplant. Receptors originate from a human donor who received an intestinal transplant. CDR3s include the opening cysteine and the closing phenylalanine or tryptophan. D genes are given only for firm matches. Expanded clones are given a class, and other clones once, few, many or no size at all.

D	size	J	V	DNA	CDR3
TRBD2	-	TRBJ2-3	TRBV7-6	TGTGCCAGCAGCCCTACGGGACTAGCGGGGCTGTATTTT	CASSPTGLAGLYF
-	few	TRBJ1-1	TRBV4-3	TGCGCCAGCAGCCAAGGACGGGAGGGTACTGAAGCTTTCTTT	CASSQGREGTEAFF
-	-	TRBJ2-2	TRBV29-1	TGCAGCGTTCGGGGGACCGTGGCGAACACCGGGGAGCTGTTTTTT	CSVRGTVANTGELFF
TRBD1	-	TRBJ1-1	TRBV6-5	TGTGCCAGCAGTTACGATACACAGGGGGAGACTGAAGCTTTCTTT	CASSYDTQGETEAFF
TRBD1	-	TRBJ2-5	TRBV27	TGTGCCAGCAGTAAAGGGCCCACGAAGGGGGCCCGGGAGACCCAGTACTTC	CASSKGPTKGARETQYF
TRBD1	-	TRBJ1-3	TRBV19	TGTGCCAGTAGTCCAGGGGGCGTTTATGGAAACACCATATATTTT	CASSPGGVYGNTIYF
-	-	TRBJ2-7	TRBV7-9	TGTGCCAGCAGCCCGCGGGACAGACACTCCTACGAGCAGTACTTC	CASSPRDRHSYEQYF
-	-	TRBJ1-1	TRBV6-5	TGTGCCAGCAGTTACTCGATCAGGGGTACTGAAGCTTTCTTT	CASSYSIRGTEAFF
-	-	TRBJ1-2	TRBV6-6	TGTGCCAGCAGTTACCAAGGACAACGCTATGGCTACACCTTC	CASSYQGQRYGYTF
-	once	TRBJ2-5	TRBV4-3	TGCGCCAGCAGCCCTTATCCAGGGGCCCAAGAGACCCAGTACTTC	CASSPYPGAQETQYF
-	once	TRBJ1-1	TRBV4-2	TGTGCCAGCAGCCAAGAGGGGGCAGTGGTCACTGAAGCTTTCTTT	CASSQEGAVVTEAFF